Listed here are 7 T cell receptor beta chains from one sample, sequenced in a study of T cell responses to AZD1222 COVID-19 vaccine (dated by TCRdb to about 2021). Receptor amplification or capture employed the immunoSEQ multiplex PCR assay. TCRdb stores this immuneACCESS table with in-frame sequences only. Part of the clones is absent; in the studies checked, under half of the shortfall reflects unresolved V genes, and no reason is known for the rest. For this sample there are 150,000 to 200,000 clones; 85% to 95% appear just once. The biggest ten clones account for over 1.3% of the sample. In light of the paper, this sample's time point label describes: baseline before first vaccination. The sequences come from peripheral blood, collected on day 0 of AZD1222 vaccination. The receptors originated from an adult in good health.

The chain uses TRBV14 and TRBJ1-2, with D uncertain. Germline V gene data show CDR1 as SGHDN and CDR2 as FVKESK. Trimming stripped 4 bases from V and 4 bases from J, with 16 bases between. This CDR3 contains 15 residues. In DNA, the CDR3 is TGTGCCAGCAGCCCCACCGTTAAGCCGGGCTATGGCTACACCTTC. Translating gives CASSPTVKPGYGYTF.

Only one count was recorded for this clone. The chain links TRBV5-8 to TRBJ2-1; 9 nucleotides agree with TRBD1. Germline V gene sequence: CDR1 SGHTS, CDR2 YDEGEE. This CDR3 spans 13 amino acids. V lost 4 bases, J lost 8 bases, and 4 bases stayed unmatched. CDR3 nucleotides: TGTGCCAGCAGCCGACAGGGGGGCCATGAGCAGTTCTTC. Amino acids: CASSRQGGHEQFF.

V gene TRBV6-5 combines with J gene TRBJ1-6; a weak D match, TRBD1 (6 bases). Germline CDR1 is MNHEY and CDR2 is SVGAGI. Trimming took 0 bases from V and 10 from J, leaving 13 bases between them. This CDR3 spans 15 amino acids. CDR3 DNA sequence: TGTGCCAGCAGTTACTCTCGGGGGCGGGGCTCACCCCTCCACTTT. It is translated as CASSYSRGRGSPLHF.

The J gene is TRBJ2-5, the V gene TRBV5-6, with D possibly TRBD1 on 5 matching bases. Germline lookup yields CDR1 SGHDT and CDR2 YYEEEE. The V and J ends lost 1 base and 5 bases respectively, with 9 bases between them. This CDR3 has 13 residues. The chain's CDR3 is CASSLFDSETQYF. As DNA, the CDR3 is TGTGCCAGCAGCTTGTTTGACAGCGAGACCCAGTACTTC.

The chain uses TRBV4-1 and TRBJ1-2; the D is unclear. The CDR3 is 12 residues long. V dropped 2 bases and J dropped 7 bases, with 8 bases sitting between them. The V gene's germline CDR1 is MGHRA and CDR2 YSYEKL. The CDR3 DNA sequence: TGCGCCAGCAGCCAATTTGGGTCTGGCTACACCTTC. Encoded protein: CASSQFGSGYTF.

V and J are TRBV6-6 and TRBJ1-2, with 9 bases lining up with TRBD1. Trimming at V came to 7 bases and at J to 4 bases, leaving 7 bases not matched to a gene. From germline, CDR1 is MNHNY and CDR2 SVGAGI (reference sequence). The CDR3 has 14 residues. CDR3 region: CASNTGGAIYGYTF. The CDR3 DNA follows: TGTGCCAGCAATACAGGGGGCGCTATCTATGGCTACACCTTC.

The chain carries TRBV2 and TRBJ2-2; 8 nucleotides line up with TRBD1. CDR1 SNHLY and CDR2 FYNNEI come from the germline V gene. With V trimmed by 8 bases and J by 3 bases, 5 bases remained unmatched. The CDR3 spans 14 residues. The CDR3 spells CASQGAEDTGELFF. The CDR3 DNA reads as TGTGCCAGCCAGGGGGCGGAGGACACCGGGGAGCTGTTTTTT.